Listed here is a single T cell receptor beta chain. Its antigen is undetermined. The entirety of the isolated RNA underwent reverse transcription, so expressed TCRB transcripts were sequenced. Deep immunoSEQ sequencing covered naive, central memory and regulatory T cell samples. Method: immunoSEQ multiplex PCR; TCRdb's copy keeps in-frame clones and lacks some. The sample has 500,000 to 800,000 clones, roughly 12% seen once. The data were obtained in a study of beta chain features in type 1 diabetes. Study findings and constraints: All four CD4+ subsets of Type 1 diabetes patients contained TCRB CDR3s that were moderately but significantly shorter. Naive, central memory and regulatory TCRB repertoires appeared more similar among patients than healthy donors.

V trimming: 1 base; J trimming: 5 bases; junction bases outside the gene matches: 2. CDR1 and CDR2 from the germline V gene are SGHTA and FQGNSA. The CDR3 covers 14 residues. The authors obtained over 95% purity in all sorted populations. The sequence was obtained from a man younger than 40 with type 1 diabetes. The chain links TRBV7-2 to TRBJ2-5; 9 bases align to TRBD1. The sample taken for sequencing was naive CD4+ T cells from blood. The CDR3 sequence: CASSLGTGEETQYF. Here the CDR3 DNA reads TGTGCCAGCAGCTTAGGGACAGGGGAGGAGACCCAGTACTTC.